These 32 T cell receptor beta chains originate from one sample sequenced in a study of regulatory T cells in long-lasting Graves disease. With iRepertoire HTBI primers and Arm-PCR of CDR3 regions, TCR beta libraries were built. TCRdb analysed the multiplex PCR reads with MiXCR anew, one entry per CDR3 protein. There are about 430,000 distinct CDR3 sequences in the sample; 21% occur only once, and 14% lies in the top ten. As for time point: persistent/refractory GD, antithyroid drugs over 5 years with positive TRAb. PBMC-derived RNA was used for the TCR library. Sequenced here: peripheral blood mononuclear cells (PBMCs), sampled when the disease was refractory, from a patient treated with antithyroid drugs. Receptor source: a female donor with Graves disease.

V is TRBV10-3 and J is TRBJ2-1; D unresolved. Germline V gene lookup returns CDR1 ENHRY and CDR2 SYGVKD. The CDR3 loop spans 13 amino acids. Trimming removed 2 bases from V and 5 bases from J, with 7 bases in between. The CDR3 region has the DNA TGTGCCATCAGTGAGGGGTGGGACAATGAGCAGTTCTTC. Amino acid sequence: CAISEGWDNEQFF.

This chain links TRBV20-1 with TRBJ2-1; 11 bases agree with TRBD2. The CDR3 runs 15 residues. V shed 5 bases, J shed 7 bases, and the junction held 10 bases outside the gene matches. Germline-derived CDR1 and CDR2 are DFQATT and SNEGSKA (reference sequence). CDR3 loop: CSAYVLAGAGNEQFF. In DNA, the CDR3 is TGCAGTGCTTATGTACTAGCGGGAGCGGGGAATGAGCAGTTCTTC.

V is TRBV6-1 and J is TRBJ2-5; D not resolved. This CDR3 region has 14 residues. Trimming left V 4 bases short and J 4 bases short, with 13 bases between. Germline V gene sequence: CDR1 MNHNS, CDR2 SASEGT. The chain's CDR3 is CASSVRVSPETQYF. CDR3 DNA: TGTGCCAGCAGTGTCAGAGTGTCCCCAGAGACCCAGTACTTC.

This clonotype was found a few times. The chain combines TRBV6-9 with TRBJ1-2; no firm D call. Trimming pared 4 bases from V and 13 bases from J, leaving 13 bases between. The CDR3 runs 11 residues. Germline CDR1 MNHGY, CDR2 SVAAGI. The CDR3 nucleotides read TGTGCCAGCAGTTCCCCTGTCGGATCCACCTTC. Residues: CASSSPVGSTF.

A few counts support this clonotype. V gene TRBV27 combines with J gene TRBJ2-7; D gene ambiguous. Germline assignment: CDR1 MNHEY and CDR2 SMNVEV (reference sequence). The CDR3 is 12 residues long. Deletions cut 3 bases from V and 3 bases from J, with 6 bases between. CDR3 sequence (DNA): TGTGCCAGCAGTTTTTCGATCTACGAGCAGTACTTC. As protein: CASSFSIYEQYF.

The V gene is TRBV7-9, the J gene TRBJ2-7; D is undetermined. Germline assignment: CDR1 SEHNR and CDR2 FQNEAQ (reference sequence). Deletions cut 1 base from V and 5 bases from J, with 12 bases between. The CDR3 extends over 14 amino acids. The DNA for the CDR3 is TGTGCCAGCAGCTTAGACACAGCCTCTAACGAGCAGTACTTC. Translation: CASSLDTASNEQYF. Using reference TRBV7-9 and TRBJ2-7 for the parts outside the CDR3, the full variable domain is DTGVSQNPRHKITKRGQNVTFRCDPISEHNRLYWYRQTLGQGPEFLTYFQNEAQLEKSRLLSDRFSAERPKGSFSTLEIQRTEQGDSAMYLCASSLDTASNEQYFGPGTRLTVT.

Ten or more counts support this clonotype. The chain is built from TRBV24-1 and TRBJ2-7; D is possibly TRBD1 (6 bases). V gave up 6 bases and J gave up 3 bases, with 11 bases separating them. This CDR3 contains 13 residues. Germline V lookup: CDR1 KGHDR, CDR2 SFDVKD. The CDR3 here is CATSQDSFYEQYF. The CDR3 DNA reads TGTGCCACCAGTCAGGACAGTTTCTACGAGCAGTACTTC.

This clonotype has ten or more counts. The CDR3 sequence: CASRNSGNTGELFF. The CDR3 DNA sequence: TGTGCCAGCAGGAATAGCGGGAACACCGGGGAGCTGTTTTTT. The chain links TRBV28 to TRBJ2-2, with D maybe TRBD2 (6 bases). The V end lost 6 bases, the J end lost 1 base, and 9 bases lay between the germline ends. The CDR3 has 14 amino acids. Germline loops: CDR1 MDHEN, CDR2 SYDVKM.

The chain links TRBV10-2 to TRBJ1-2; 9 positions match TRBD1. This CDR3 has 13 residues. J gave up 8 bases and V 5 bases, and 6 bases lay outside the gene matches. CDR1 and CDR2 (germline): WSHSY, SAAADI. CDR3 amino acids: CASSIQGAGGYTF. CDR3 DNA sequence: TGCGCCAGCAGTATACAGGGGGCTGGAGGCTACACCTTC.

J is TRBJ2-2 and V is TRBV10-3, with D perhaps matching TRBD2 (6 bases). The CDR3 consists of 15 residues. V shed 8 bases and J shed 5 bases, with 18 bases lying between them. The germline V gene has CDR1 ENHRY and CDR2 SYGVKD. The CDR3 reads CAIGREPRNTGELFF. The CDR3 nucleotides are TGTGCCATCGGTCGGGAGCCACGGAATACCGGGGAGCTGTTTTTT.

The table lists this clonotype with a few counts. This chain links TRBV7-6 with TRBJ2-2; 10 bases fit TRBD1. Germline V gives CDR1 SGHVS, CDR2 FNYEAQ. The CDR3 contains 19 residues. V was pared by 5 bases and J by 3 bases, with 15 bases of the junction left unmatched. CDR3 DNA sequence: TGTGCCAGCAGCAAAAGGGTGGGACAGGGGTCCCGAGACACCGGGGAGCTGTTTTTT. Translating it yields CASSKRVGQGSRDTGELFF.

As regards this clonotype: A read error is possible here, since a much larger clone lies one base away. V and J are TRBV6-1 and TRBJ1-4, with no clear D. This CDR3 has 15 amino acids. The ends were cut back, 6 bases at V and 10 bases at J, with 21 bases in the middle. The germline V gene encodes CDR1 MNHNS and CDR2 SASEGT. CDR3 amino acids: CASRDFRVEGGKLFF. CDR3 nucleotide sequence: TGTGCCAGCAGAGATTTTCGGGTCGAAGGAGGAAAACTGTTTTTT.

The chain combines TRBV5-1 with TRBJ2-5, with 11 bases matching TRBD2. With V trimmed by 4 bases and J by 4 bases, 6 bases remained unmatched. This CDR3 is 15 amino acids long. Germline assignment: CDR1 SGHRS and CDR2 YFSETQ. CDR3 sequence: CASSPSSGRAETQYF. CDR3 DNA: TGCGCCAGCAGCCCCAGTAGCGGGAGGGCAGAGACCCAGTACTTC.

In this sample, this clonotype turned up many times. The chain links TRBV7-9 to TRBJ2-5; tentative D call: TRBD2 (5 bases). CDR3 length: 15 amino acids. V shed 5 bases and J shed 1 base, with 14 bases lying between them. Germline V CDR1 and CDR2: SEHNR, FQNEAQ (reference sequence). As DNA, the CDR3 is TGTGCCAGCAGCCCCTCCGAGGGCATCCAAGAGACCCAGTACTTC. Amino acids: CASSPSEGIQETQYF.

V is TRBV5-1 and J is TRBJ2-1; 9 nucleotides match TRBD2. The CDR3 consists of 14 residues. Germline CDR1 and CDR2: SGHRS and YFSETQ. Trimming removed 4 bases from V and 9 bases from J; junction bases left unmatched: 8. This CDR3 is CASSQDAGGVEQFF. In DNA form, the CDR3 reads TGCGCCAGCAGCCAGGATGCGGGAGGGGTTGAGCAGTTCTTC.

This chain uses TRBV20-1 with TRBJ1-2; D might be TRBD1 (5 bases). The germline CDR1 and CDR2 sequences are DFQATT and SNEGSKA (reference sequence). The CDR3 extends over 13 amino acids. V lost 0 bases to trimming and J lost 7 bases, with 12 bases between them. The CDR3 here is CSARDRVIGGYTF. As DNA, the CDR3 is TGCAGTGCTAGAGACAGGGTAATAGGTGGCTACACCTTC.

This clonotype was counted a few times. V usage is TRBV4-1 and J usage is TRBJ2-7; TRBD1 might be the D (5 bases). The germline V gene encodes CDR1 MGHRA and CDR2 YSYEKL. Trimming removed 0 bases from V and 7 bases from J, with 7 bases in between. CDR3 size: 12 residues. The CDR3 nucleotides are TGCGCCAGCAGCCAAGATAGGACAGAGCAGTACTTC. Protein: CASSQDRTEQYF.

At least ten counts were recorded for this clonotype. The CDR3 here is CASSSGLAGGHEQFF. The CDR3 DNA sequence: TGTGCCAGCAGCTCGGGACTAGCGGGAGGGCATGAGCAGTTCTTC. The chain recombines TRBV27 with TRBJ2-1, with TRBD2 identical over 16 bases. Germline CDR1 is MNHEY and CDR2 is SMNVEV (reference sequence). Trimming at V came to 6 bases and at J to 8 bases, leaving 4 bases not matched to a gene. The CDR3 is 15 amino acids.

In its sample, this clonotype was seen a few times. V and J are TRBV25-1 and TRBJ2-7; 13 nucleotides agree with TRBD2. The CDR3 is 14 amino acids. V lost 6 bases and J lost 7; bases outside the gene matches: 6. CDR1 is MGHDK, CDR2 SYGVNS, per germline. The DNA for the CDR3 is TGTGCCAGCAGGGGGGGACTAGCGGGAAAGGAGCAGTACTTC. Translation: CASRGGLAGKEQYF.

The V and J genes are TRBV28 and TRBJ1-1; 7 bases line up with TRBD1. This CDR3 has 15 residues. Germline trimming cut 3 bases from V and 1 base from J; bases unmatched to any gene: 5. Germline CDR1 MDHEN, CDR2 SYDVKM. For the CDR3, the DNA is TGTGCCAGCAGTTTCCCCGGGACAGCGAACACTGAAGCTTTCTTT. As protein: CASSFPGTANTEAFF.

In this sample, this clonotype turned up many times. The chain uses TRBV18 and TRBJ2-5; D is uncertain. Germline V CDR1 and CDR2: KGHSH, LQKENI. The ends were cut back, 0 bases at V and 3 bases at J, with 5 bases in the middle. This CDR3 is built from 13 residues. CDR3 DNA sequence: TGTGCCAGCTCACCACCTGTGAAAGAGACCCAGTACTTC. Protein: CASSPPVKETQYF.

This clonotype was seen repeatedly, ten times or more. V and J are TRBV27 and TRBJ1-1; no firm D call. Germline V gene lookup returns CDR1 MNHEY and CDR2 SMNVEV (reference sequence). The CDR3 runs 14 residues. V was trimmed by 5 bases and J by 5 bases, leaving 15 bases between them. The CDR3 DNA sequence: TGTGCCAGCAGTGGAGCGGTAGGGCGAACTGAAGCTTTCTTT. The encoded protein is CASSGAVGRTEAFF.

There are many counts of this clonotype. V usage is TRBV28 and J usage is TRBJ1-1; TRBD1 might be the D (5 bases). Per germline, CDR1 MDHEN and CDR2 SYDVKM. V lost 8 bases and J lost 0, with 13 bases in between. The CDR3 contains 14 residues. In DNA form, the CDR3 reads TGTGCCAGCTTAATTCCAGGGATGAACACTGAAGCTTTCTTT. It codes for CASLIPGMNTEAFF.

This clonotype was found a few times. The chain combines TRBV6-1 with TRBJ2-6; D gene ambiguous. Trimming took off 10 bases at V and 0 bases at J, with 13 bases between the two ends. This CDR3 spans 15 amino acids. CDR1 MNHNS and CDR2 SASEGT come from the germline V gene. The CDR3 DNA is TGTGCCACCCGGACGGAGTCCTCTGGGGCCAACGTCCTGACTTTC. Translation gives CATRTESSGANVLTF.

This clonotype was counted ten times or more. The chain links TRBV28 to TRBJ1-4; no definite D call. With 6 bases removed from V and 3 bases from J, the gap between germline ends came to 14 bases. CDR3 length: 15 residues. Germline V gene lookup returns CDR1 MDHEN and CDR2 SYDVKM. CDR3 DNA sequence: TGTGCCAGCAGACGGGCCGCGGTGGCTAATGAAAAACTGTTTTTT. This sequence encodes CASRRAAVANEKLFF.

This clonotype was observed a few times. The chain has TRBV13 and TRBJ2-4; D is perhaps TRBD1 or TRBD2 (5 bases each). The CDR3 is 17 amino acids. From germline, CDR1 is PRHDT and CDR2 FYEKMQ (reference sequence). V was shortened by 1 base and J by 4 bases, with 17 bases between the two germline ends. Here the CDR3 reads CASSLVGDGRSKNIQYF. The CDR3 DNA follows: TGTGCCAGCAGCTTAGTCGGGGACGGAAGAAGTAAAAACATTCAGTACTTC. Variable domain in full (rest from reference TRBV13 and TRBJ2-4): AAGVIQSPRHLIKEKRETATLKCYPIPRHDTVYWYQQGPGQDPQFLISFYEKMQSDKGSIPDRFSAQQFSDYHSELNMSSLELGDSALYFCASSLVGDGRSKNIQYFGAGTRLSVL.

This clonotype was recorded many times. V gene TRBV28 combines with J gene TRBJ1-1, with D unclear. The germline V gene has CDR1 MDHEN and CDR2 SYDVKM. The CDR3 is made up of 14 amino acids. V shed 2 bases and J shed 2 bases, with 9 bases lying between them. CDR3 amino acids: CASSLTAANTEAFF. The CDR3 nucleotides read TGTGCCAGCAGTTTAACTGCTGCTAACACTGAAGCTTTCTTT.

This clonotype was seen only a few times. The V gene is TRBV5-1, the J gene TRBJ1-4; 7 nucleotides match TRBD1. The germline V gene encodes CDR1 SGHRS and CDR2 YFSETQ. V lost 3 bases to trimming and J lost 0 bases; unmatched junction nucleotides: 5. The CDR3 covers 16 residues. CDR3 sequence: CASSYGTDSTNEKLFF. The DNA of the CDR3 is TGCGCCAGCAGCTATGGGACAGACTCAACTAATGAAAAACTGTTTTTT.

This clonotype occurred a few times. V gene TRBV10-3 combines with J gene TRBJ2-5; D unclear. Germline CDR1 reads ENHRY; CDR2 reads SYGVKD. The length of the CDR3 is 11 residues. Trimming stripped 2 bases from V and 5 bases from J, with 3 bases between. DNA of the CDR3: TGTGCCATCAGTGAGATGGAGACCCAGTACTTC. Protein sequence: CAISEMETQYF.

This clonotype was seen a few times. Here the CDR3 DNA reads TGCAGCGGCGGAGAGGGAGGGACTGAAGCTTTCTTT. This codes for CSGGEGGTEAFF. The chain recombines TRBV29-1 with TRBJ1-1; the D is unclear. The CDR3 has 12 amino acids. The V end lost 7 bases, the J end lost 5 bases, and 14 bases lay between the germline ends. CDR1 is SQVTM and CDR2 is ANQGSEA in the germline V gene.

This clonotype came up a few times. The rearrangement joins TRBV25-1 to TRBJ2-5; 9 bases fit TRBD1. The trim removed 4 bases at V and 4 bases at J, leaving 7 bases unmatched. Germline CDR1 is MGHDK and CDR2 is SYGVNS. The CDR3 contains 15 residues. CDR3 nucleotides: TGTGCCAGCAGTGGCCCAGGGACAGGGAGAGAGACCCAGTACTTC. It yields the protein CASSGPGTGRETQYF.

The table lists this clonotype with many counts. The rearrangement links TRBV3-1 to TRBJ1-6, with TRBD1 identical over 10 bases. Germline V gene data show CDR1 as LGHDT and CDR2 as YNNKEL (reference sequence). The CDR3 sequence is 14 residues long. The junction had 2 bases not matched to a gene; V was cut back by 5 bases and J by 7 bases. CDR3 bases: TGTGCCAGCAGCTGGGGACAGGGGAATTCACCCCTCCACTTT. The encoded protein is CASSWGQGNSPLHF.